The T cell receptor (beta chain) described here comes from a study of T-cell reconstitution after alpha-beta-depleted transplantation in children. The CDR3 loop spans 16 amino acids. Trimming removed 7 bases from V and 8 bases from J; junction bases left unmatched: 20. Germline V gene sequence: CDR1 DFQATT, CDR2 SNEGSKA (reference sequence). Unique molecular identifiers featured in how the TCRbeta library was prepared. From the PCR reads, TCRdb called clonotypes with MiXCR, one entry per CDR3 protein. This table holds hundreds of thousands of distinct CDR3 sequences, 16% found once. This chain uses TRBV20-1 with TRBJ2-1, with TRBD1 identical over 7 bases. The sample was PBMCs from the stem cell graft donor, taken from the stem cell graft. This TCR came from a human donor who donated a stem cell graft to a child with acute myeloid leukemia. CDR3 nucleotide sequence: TGCAGTGTTGAGGGGTCAACAGGGGTCAAGGTGGATGAGCAGTTCTTC. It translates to CSVEGSTGVKVDEQFF.